This T cell receptor beta chain was obtained from a study of cytomegalovirus exposure and HLA in healthy donors. Findings and limits, study-wide: High specificity and sensitivity for cytomegalovirus status were reported for the classifier. A cluster of highly shared sequence variants was likely a sequencing artifact. What a later analysis reportedly showed was that an Asian-associated ancestry cluster had fewer N-insertions than the approximately 670-donor mean.

In regard to this clone: Its antigen is not known.

With 60 Vbeta and 13 Jbeta primers, the PCR was carried out. Sequencing used immunoSEQ multiplex PCR; TCRdb keeps in-frame clones, though not all of them. Recorded for this sample: around 64,000 clones. Germline V gives CDR1 SGHRS, CDR2 YFSETQ. Trimming pared 2 bases from V and 1 base from J, leaving 10 bases between. CDR3 length: 15 residues. The chain carries TRBV5-1 and TRBJ1-3; D remains ambiguous. The TCR was taken from a female donor in good health and CMV-seropositive. Sequences were obtained from PBMCs. As DNA, the CDR3 is TGCGCCAGCAGCTTAGCCGGGATGTCTGGAAACACCATATATTTT. It encodes CASSLAGMSGNTIYF.